The clone carrying this T cell receptor beta chain was picked up a small number of times. These data are taken from a study of shared clonotypes between healthy human individuals. Repertoires were generated with immunoSEQ multiplex PCR, while TCRdb's copy carries only in-frame clones and drops some. The sample has about 710,000 clones; 72% are singletons. CDR1 SEHNR and CDR2 FQNEAQ come from the germline V gene (reference sequence). The CDR3 consists of 15 residues. The V and J ends lost 4 bases and 2 bases respectively, with 14 bases between them. The sequence came from a woman in her thirties in good health. The chain carries TRBV7-9 and TRBJ1-1; D perhaps matches TRBD1 (5 bases). Sequenced: memory CD4+ T cells sorted from blood. As for subset: CD45RA-negative fraction. This CDR3 reads CASSSPSRGNTEAFF. The CDR3 DNA is TGTGCCAGCAGCTCTCCCTCTAGGGGCAACACTGAAGCTTTCTTT.